The entry that follows covers one TCR beta chain sequence. This record comes from a study of blood T cell repertoires in COVID-19. Using immunoSEQ multiplex PCR, the repertoire was profiled, and TCRdb retains in-frame clones only, with some absent. The sample has 130,000 or so clones, about 83% seen once. Material: peripheral blood. This TCR derives from a human donor in a cohort sampled during active COVID-19.

The CDR3 reads CATSDLPGRGGGTDTQYF. The CDR3 DNA is TGTGCCACCAGTGATTTGCCAGGGCGCGGGGGGGGCACAGATACGCAGTATTTT. The chain recombines TRBV24-1 with TRBJ2-3; 9 bases are a match to TRBD2. The length of the CDR3 is 18 residues. V lost 0 bases and J lost 1; bases outside the gene matches: 7. CDR1 is KGHDR, CDR2 SFDVKD, per germline.